This section outlines one T cell receptor beta chain sequence together with its context. Which antigen it targets is not known. Base qualities are not at hand, and no much larger clone is one base apart. Library preparation used PCR. The sequencer listed for this sample is Illumina HiSeq 2500. TCR library preparation used molecular barcoding, with unique molecular identifiers applied to normalize quantification of the TCRbeta repertoire. TCRdb trimmed public reads at Q25 via fastp, called clones via MiXCR and kept in-frame beta chains. For every CDR3 protein sequence, its rows merge into one entry that carries the most common genes and DNA. Counted in this sample were tens of thousands of distinct CDR3 sequences; 40% to 60% of them appeared once. Of the sample, more than 30% is held by the ten largest clones. Taken with the paper, the label for treatment or condition translates to: allogeneic hematopoietic cell transplantation with graft depleted of TCRalphabeta T cells and CD19 B cells. The children who served as transplant recipients had been given grafts of TCRalphabeta/CD19-depleted allogeneic hematopoietic cells.

This sample stems from a study of T-cell reconstitution after alpha-beta-depleted transplantation in children (dated by TCRdb to 2016 to 2017). Regarding the complete study: Using TCR repertoire profiling, the study followed T-cell immune reconstitution in a quantitative way in children after TCRalphabeta/CD19-depleted allogeneic hematopoietic cell transplantation. What the research found in general, with its limitations: In some patients, high TCRbeta diversity at day 60 was attributed to recipient T cells and intrathymic progenitors that had survived conditioning. The apparently early recovery of alphabetaT-cell counts about two months after transplant reportedly depended on only several hundred rapidly expanded clones that came from non-depleted graft cells. Hyperexpanded clone frequencies declined over subsequent months; after one year, T-cell counts and TCRbeta diversity were mostly attributed to newly produced T cells.

The CDR3 holds 13 amino acids from the cysteine to the phenylalanine. CDR3 DNA only is kept here, 39 bases in frame from base 1. V and J are truncated by 4 bases and 2 bases respectively, leaving an intervening sequence of 8 bases. CDR1 is given as SGHTA and CDR2 as FQGNSA, both from the germline V gene. The starting material was peripheral blood, obtained before TCRalphabeta/CD19-depleted stem cell transplant. In this chain, TRBV7-2 is recombined with TRBJ2-5; a tentative D match to TRBD1 spans 6 bases. This receptor was taken from a boy under three years old with SCID, due to receive a stem cell transplant. The CDR3 protein: CASSSDRQETQYF. The bases read TGTGCCAGCAGCTCGGACAGACAAGAGACCCAGTACTTC.